This T cell receptor beta chain was documented in a study of shared clonotypes between healthy human individuals. Into CD45RA+ naive and CD45RA-negative memory subsets, the CD4+ cells were split. J lost 2 bases, V lost 3 bases, and 5 bases had no gene match. The CDR3 spans 15 residues. Germline lookup yields CDR1 SGDLS and CDR2 YYNGEE. Libraries were prepared by immunoSEQ multiplex PCR; TCRdb keeps only in-frame clonotypes and omits some of them. The table lists 2,500,000 or so clones, around nine tenths of them singletons, with roughly 0.15% in the top ten. The sequenced material came from naive CD4+ T cells sorted from blood. Subset of the sample: CD45RA+ positively selected. The V call is TRBV9, the J call TRBJ2-7; TRBD1 matches 10 bases. The TCR was taken from a man aged 18 to 35 in good health. DNA of the CDR3: TGTGCCAGCAGCGCCAGGGACAGGGGCACCTACGAGCAGTACTTC. It yields the protein CASSARDRGTYEQYF.